This is a list of T cell receptor beta chains from one sample in a study of blood T cell repertoires in COVID-19. The table came from immunoSEQ multiplex PCR; TCRdb's copy has only in-frame clones and leaves some out. The table lists around 400,000 clones, more than 75% of them singletons, with less than 11% in the top ten. The sequenced material came from peripheral blood. The receptor set was obtained from a woman in her thirties with COVID-19, enrolled during active disease. Each CDR3 is given with its conserved first and last residue. The D gene is left open where the match is weak. The size field is filled for only some rows; it gives once, few, many or a size class.

TRBV5-1	.	TRBJ1-6	.	TGCGCCAGCAGCTTAGCCGGAGATTCACCCCTCCACTTT	CASSLAGDSPLHF
TRBV10-3	.	TRBJ2-7	.	TGTGCCATCAGTGAGCCCCGACCGGCCGCGGACGAGCAGTACTTC	CAISEPRPAADEQYF
TRBV14	.	TRBJ1-2	TRBD1	TGTGCCAGCAGCCAGACGGGACAGGGCTATGGCTACACCTTC	CASSQTGQGYGYTF
TRBV6-5	.	TRBJ1-3	TRBD1	TGTGCCAGCAGTTACCAACAGGGGGCATACACCATATATTTT	CASSYQQGAYTIYF
TRBV20-1	.	TRBJ2-7	TRBD1	TGCAGTGCTAGTTTACAGGGGGGATCCTACGAGCAGTACTTC	CSASLQGGSYEQYF
TRBV6-6	once	TRBJ2-3	TRBD1	TGTGCCAGCAGTCGGACAGGGCCGGCCCCAGAGCACACGGATACGCAGTATTTT	CASSRTGPAPEHTDTQYF
TRBV7-2	.	TRBJ2-7	.	TGTGCCAGCAGCCCGGGATTAACCTACGAGCAGTACTTC	CASSPGLTYEQYF
TRBV9	.	TRBJ2-6	.	TGTGCCAGCAGCGAAGGAGCGGGGGCCAACGTCCTGACTTTC	CASSEGAGANVLTF
TRBV6-5	.	TRBJ2-7	TRBD1	TGTGCCAGCAGGGGACAGGGTAAAAGGGGGGAGCAGTACTTC	CASRGQGKRGEQYF
TRBV27	once	TRBJ2-7	TRBD1	TGTGCCAGCAGTTCAGTGGGGACAGGGGGAACCTACGAGCAGTACTTC	CASSSVGTGGTYEQYF
TRBV5-1	.	TRBJ2-4	TRBD2	TGCGCCAGCAGCTTCACTAGCGAAGCCAAAAACATTCAGTACTTC	CASSFTSEAKNIQYF
TRBV2	.	TRBJ1-3	.	TGTGCCAGCAGTGAGGCAGGGGAAATAGGCACCATATATTTT	CASSEAGEIGTIYF
TRBV15	.	TRBJ2-4	.	TGTGCCACCAGCAGGGAGGGGCTCCCGCTTCCCAAAAACATTCAGTACTTC	CATSREGLPLPKNIQYF
TRBV18	.	TRBJ2-7	.	TGTGCCAGCTCAGGCACCTACGAGCAGTACTTC	CASSGTYEQYF
TRBV28	.	TRBJ1-2	.	TGTGCCAGCAGTTTAGGGGCAGTAAGTGGCTACACCTTC	CASSLGAVSGYTF
TRBV10-3	.	TRBJ1-3	.	TGTGCCATCAGTGAGTCTAAAGGGGCTGGAAACACCATATATTTT	CAISESKGAGNTIYF
TRBV10-3	once	TRBJ2-2	TRBD2	TGTGCCATCAGTGATGGGGAGGGCTCCACCGGGGAGCTGTTTTTT	CAISDGEGSTGELFF
TRBV5-6	.	TRBJ2-4	.	TGTGCCAGCTCCAGGGGTAACATTCAGTACTTC	CASSRGNIQYF
TRBV19	.	TRBJ1-2	TRBD1	TGTGCCAGCAGGGGGCCGAACTATGGCTACACCTTC	CASRGPNYGYTF
TRBV18	.	TRBJ2-5	TRBD1	TGTGCCAGCTCGCCAACCCGGGACAGGGGCCAGACCCAGTACTTC	CASSPTRDRGQTQYF
TRBV6-5	.	TRBJ2-1	.	TGTGCCAGCAGGCCAGACAGCTACAATGAGCAGTTCTTC	CASRPDSYNEQFF
TRBV2	.	TRBJ1-5	TRBD1	TGTGCCAGCAGTCGCGACAGGGGGGGGAATCAGCCCCAGCATTTT	CASSRDRGGNQPQHF
TRBV2	.	TRBJ2-3	TRBD2	TGTGCCAGCAGGCGGGCGGGAGGGCCAGATACGCAGTATTTT	CASRRAGGPDTQYF
TRBV10-3	.	TRBJ2-3	.	TGTGCCATCAGTGAGTCGGGGGGTTCCGGCGATAGCACAGATACGCAGTATTTT	CAISESGGSGDSTDTQYF
TRBV7-9	.	TRBJ2-1	TRBD2	TGTGCCAGCAGCCCCGGACTAGCGGGAGATCCCGATGAGCAGTTCTTC	CASSPGLAGDPDEQFF
TRBV5-4	.	TRBJ2-1	.	TGTGCCAGCAGCTTGGTGGGAGGGGGGAATGAGCAGTTCTTC	CASSLVGGGNEQFF
TRBV19	.	TRBJ1-5	.	TGTGCCAGTAGTATATCCAGGTCAAGCAATCAGCCCCAGCATTTT	CASSISRSSNQPQHF
TRBV5-4	.	TRBJ1-1	TRBD1	TGTGCCAGCAGCTTGCGAACAGGGGGGAACACTGAAGCTTTCTTT	CASSLRTGGNTEAFF
TRBV3-1/TRBV3-2	.	TRBJ2-3	TRBD1	TGTGCCAGCAGCCAAGCGGGACAGGGGAAAGATACGCAGTATTTT	CASSQAGQGKDTQYF
TRBV21-1	.	TRBJ1-6	.	TGTGCCAGCAGCAAAGTTGGGCAGCAGTATAATTCACCCCTCCACTTT	CASSKVGQQYNSPLHF
TRBV5-6	.	TRBJ1-4	.	TGTGCCAGCAGCTTGCGGTGGACTAATGAAAAACTGTTTTTT	CASSLRWTNEKLFF
TRBV30	once	TRBJ1-6	.	TGTGCCTGCCTACAGGACTATAATTCACCCCTCCACTTT	CACLQDYNSPLHF
TRBV10-3	.	TRBJ1-4	.	TGTGCCACCAAGGGCAGGGCCAGTGAAAAACTGTTTTTT	CATKGRASEKLFF
TRBV6-6	.	TRBJ1-2	.	TGTGCCAGCAGCCAGGGATACGGCTACACCTTC	CASSQGYGYTF
TRBV11-1	.	TRBJ1-1	.	TGTGCCAGCAGCTTCGCCGGGACACCTCTTGAAGCTTTCTTT	CASSFAGTPLEAFF
TRBV3-1/TRBV3-2	.	TRBJ1-2	.	TGTGCCAGCAGCCAGGGCGTTGGCTACACCTTC	CASSQGVGYTF
TRBV4-3	.	TRBJ2-7	.	TGCGCCAGCAGCCCTGACAGGCCTTCCTACGAGCAGTACTTC	CASSPDRPSYEQYF
TRBV19	once	TRBJ2-1	.	TGTGCCAGTAGTATGTTGGAGGCTCCGTACAATGAGCAGTTCTTC	CASSMLEAPYNEQFF
TRBV19	.	TRBJ1-5	TRBD1	TGTGCCAGTAGCAGGGGACAGAATCAGCCCCAGCATTTT	CASSRGQNQPQHF
TRBV5-1	few	TRBJ2-7	.	TGCGCCAGCAGCTACATCCAGGGCTACGAGCAGTACTTC	CASSYIQGYEQYF
TRBV7-9	.	TRBJ2-1	.	TGTGCCAGCAGCTTACGCTCGGGAGTAGGCAATGAGCAGTTCTTC	CASSLRSGVGNEQFF
TRBV7-9	.	TRBJ2-1	.	TGTGCCAGCAGCCCTTTACAGGTGGCCTACAATGAGCAGTTCTTC	CASSPLQVAYNEQFF
TRBV7-2	once	TRBJ2-4	TRBD2	TGTGCCAGCAGCGAGGGCAGCGGGAGGGGTGCCAAAAACATTCAGTACTTC	CASSEGSGRGAKNIQYF
TRBV7-9	.	TRBJ2-3	TRBD2	TGTGCCAGCAGCTCGCTAGCGGGAGTGTCAGATACGCAGTATTTT	CASSSLAGVSDTQYF
TRBV5-1	once	TRBJ2-5	.	TGCGCCAGCAGCTCTGCTGGAGGGGCCTTAGAGACCCAGTACTTC	CASSSAGGALETQYF
TRBV9	.	TRBJ2-1	TRBD2	TGTGCCAGCAGCGTAGGCTGGAGCGGGAGTGGCAATGAGCAGTTCTTC	CASSVGWSGSGNEQFF
TRBV28	few	TRBJ1-4	.	TGTGCCAGCAGGGCACAGGCTGAAAAACTGTTTTTT	CASRAQAEKLFF
TRBV7-3	.	TRBJ2-5	.	TGTGCCAGCAGCTTAGAGGGTTGGGAGACCCAGTACTTC	CASSLEGWETQYF
TRBV6-1	.	TRBJ2-7	TRBD2	TGTGCCAGCAGTGAAGATATGGGACTAGCGGCCTACGAGCAGTACTTC	CASSEDMGLAAYEQYF
TRBV2	.	TRBJ1-6	.	TGTGCCAGCAATCGGGACAACTCCTATAATTCACCCCTCCACTTT	CASNRDNSYNSPLHF
TRBV7-6	.	TRBJ2-3	.	TGTGCCAGCAGCCCGACAGGCCCTGCGGGAGATACGCAGTATTTC	CASSPTGPAGDTQYF
TRBV7-3	.	TRBJ1-2	.	TGTGCCAGCAGCCCCTCGGGGAACTATGGCTACACCTTC	CASSPSGNYGYTF
TRBV7-6	few	TRBJ1-4	TRBD1	TGTGCCAGCAGCCCATCGACAGGGGTGGATGAAAAACTGTTTTTT	CASSPSTGVDEKLFF
TRBV13	.	TRBJ2-5	.	TGTGCCAGCAGCTCAGCTGGGGCTTTCCAAGAGACCCAGTACTTC	CASSSAGAFQETQYF
TRBV3-1/TRBV3-2	once	TRBJ2-3	TRBD2	TGTGCCAGCAGCCGCACACTAGCGGGGCCTGGCACAGATACGCAGTATTTT	CASSRTLAGPGTDTQYF